This record covers a single T cell receptor (beta chain). The antigen remains unidentified. The CDR3 runs to 14 residues. Trimming removed 4 bases from V and 4 bases from J; junction bases left unmatched: 7. Per germline, CDR1 MGHRA and CDR2 YSYEKL. Assay used: immunoSEQ multiplex PCR; TCRdb lists only in-frame clones, some missing. The sample holds approximately 100,000 clones, roughly 93% seen once. This sample was taken from a study of graft-versus-host responses after intestinal transplantation. Study at large: Among the recipients, transplants were multivisceral, liver-intestinal, or isolated intestinal. Induction using anti-thymocyte globulin, followed by tacrolimus and steroids for about three years, was given to all recipients.

Study findings and constraints: Marrow from the recipient contained GvH clones, some of which had appeared first in ileum or blood. Elevated graft-versus-host to host-versus-graft clonal ratios in allografts were recorded for patients with graft-donor T cell macrochimerism.

This clonotype was obtained from a human donor who received an intestinal transplant. The V call is TRBV4-1, the J call TRBJ2-7; 7 bases match TRBD1. Sequencing was performed on unstimulated CD8+ T cells sorted from spleen or lymph node cells, taken before intestinal transplant. CDR3 DNA sequence: TGCGCCAGCAGCCTGCGACAGGGTGAGTACGAGCAGTACTTC. As protein: CASSLRQGEYEQYF.